This record looks at one T cell receptor (beta chain) sequence and its context. This entry is derived from a study of blood T cells in healthy people across ages. This CDR3 contains 16 residues. V lost 4 bases, J lost 2 bases, and 18 bases lay in between. Germline CDR1 and CDR2: SGHDT and YYEEEE. Primers used in a second PCR of about 7 to 12 cycles were a sample-barcoded 5' primer and a J-beta primer mix. TCRdb reprocessed the 5' RACE reads via MiXCR and lists one record per CDR3 protein. The profile covers fewer than 800,000 distinct CDR3 sequences, with approximately 25% appearing a single time and 9% to 9.5% taken by the ten largest. These same data were also listed under a study on T cells of mothers and their children.

The sequence derives from a boy younger than 18 in good health. The sample comprised blood. V is TRBV5-6 and J is TRBJ2-5; D is uncertain. The DNA of the CDR3 is TGTGCCAGCAGCCGGTTGACACAGAGAATTCAAGAGACCCAGTACTTC. Protein sequence: CASSRLTQRIQETQYF. Using reference TRBV5-6 and TRBJ2-5 for the parts outside the CDR3, the full variable domain is DAGVTQSPTHLIKTRGQQVTLRCSPKSGHDTVSWYQQALGQGPQFIFQYYEEEERQRGNFPDRFSGHQFPNYSSELNVNALLLGDSALYLCASSRLTQRIQETQYFGPGTRLLVL.